Shown below are 32 T cell receptor beta chains from a single sample sequenced in a study of T-cell reconstitution after alpha-beta-depleted transplantation in children. Unique molecular identifiers were incorporated during preparation of the TCRbeta library. TCRdb reprocessed the PCR reads via MiXCR and lists one record per CDR3 protein. The sample carries 250,000 to 300,000 distinct CDR3 sequences, roughly 12% recorded once. The material was peripheral blood, obtained 180 days after TCRalphabeta/CD19-depleted stem cell transplant. The receptors were gathered from a male patient between 2 and 10 years old who had a stem cell transplant for chronic granulomatous disease, so the T cells may come from the graft donor.

There are many counts of this clonotype. The DNA is omitted, as the CDR3 cannot be located on it reliably, and the CDR3 follows TCRdb's listing. The chain is built from TRBV15 and TRBJ2-5; the table calls TRBD1, which could not be checked here. Looked up from germline, CDR1 is LNHNV and CDR2 is YYDKDF (reference sequence). The CDR3 length equals 17 residues, ends included. The CDR3 is CATSRGPLWQFQETQYF.

This clonotype was seen many times. This chain links TRBV11-2 with TRBJ2-3, with no clear D. Trimming took 2 bases from V and 6 from J, leaving 6 bases between them. The length of the CDR3 is 12 residues. Germline V CDR1 and CDR2: SGHAT, FQNNGV. CDR3 in DNA: TGTGCCAGCAGCTTACATGGCGATACGCAGTATTTT. Amino acids: CASSLHGDTQYF.

This clonotype was detected ten times or more. The CDR3 is CASSVTSTTGEQYF. In DNA, the CDR3 is TGTGCCAGTTCGGTGACCAGCACTACGGGCGAGCAGTACTTC. This chain uses TRBV6-1 with TRBJ2-7, with D unclear. Deletions cut 9 bases from V and 6 bases from J, with 21 bases between. The CDR3 runs 14 residues. Germline CDR1 and CDR2: MNHNS and SASEGT.

This clonotype was counted ten times or more. The J gene is TRBJ2-3, the V gene TRBV20-1; TRBD2 agrees at 11 bases. V was pared by 7 bases and J by 4 bases, with 22 bases of the junction left unmatched. The CDR3 totals 19 residues. Germline V CDR1 and CDR2: DFQATT, SNEGSKA (reference sequence). The CDR3: CSVKTPRTSGLRGPDTQYF. The CDR3 DNA sequence: TGCAGTGTCAAAACCCCTCGGACTAGCGGGTTGAGGGGCCCAGATACGCAGTATTTT.

This clonotype appeared many times. The V gene is TRBV12-5, the J gene TRBJ2-1, with D unresolved. The V gene's germline CDR1 is LGHNT and CDR2 FRNRAP. The CDR3 runs 12 residues. Trimming removed 0 bases at V and 8 bases at J, with 5 bases between. The DNA of the CDR3 is TGTGCTAGTGGTTTGGTACGGGATGAGCAGTTCTTC. Encoded protein: CASGLVRDEQFF.

With regard to this clonotype: A much larger clone lies one base from this, so it may be a read error. This sequence joins TRBV7-9 and TRBJ2-1, with TRBD2 matching over 7 bases. The CDR3 runs 17 residues. Looked up from germline, CDR1 is SEHNR and CDR2 is FQNEAQ (reference sequence). The V and J ends lost 4 bases and 6 bases, in that order; junction bases with no gene match: 15. CDR3 sequence: CASSYATGTIGTNEQFF. The CDR3 DNA reads TGTGCCAGCAGCTATGCGACCGGGACTATCGGGACCAATGAGCAGTTCTTC.

There are many counts of this clonotype. The chain uses TRBV6-5 and TRBJ2-7; D tentatively reads TRBD1 or TRBD2 (5 bases each). CDR3 length: 16 amino acids. Germline lookup yields CDR1 MNHEY and CDR2 SVGAGI. With 6 bases removed from V and 2 bases from J, the gap between germline ends came to 20 bases. DNA for the CDR3: TGTGCCAGCAGCTTACTGGTCGCTGGGACCACCTACGAGCAGTACTTC. It encodes CASSLLVAGTTYEQYF.

Ten or more counts support this clonotype. The J gene is TRBJ2-2, the V gene TRBV9, with TRBD2 matching over 15 bases. V lost 2 bases and J lost 6; bases outside the gene matches: 2. CDR1 is SGDLS, CDR2 YYNGEE, per germline. The CDR3 is made up of 16 amino acids. CDR3: CASSVGLAGGAGELFF. CDR3 coding DNA: TGTGCCAGCAGCGTCGGACTAGCGGGAGGGGCCGGGGAGCTGTTTTTT.

This chain joins TRBV3-1 and TRBJ2-5, with D tentatively TRBD2 (6 bases). Between the trimmed V and J ends, which lost 3 bases and 3 bases, there was a span of 17 bases. The CDR3 has 16 residues. From germline, CDR1 is LGHDT and CDR2 YNNKEL (reference sequence). CDR3 in DNA: TGTGCCAGCAGCCAGCCCCCCGGGACTGACAAAGAGACCCAGTACTTC. Protein product: CASSQPPGTDKETQYF.

The V gene is TRBV7-8, the J gene TRBJ1-1; 7 bases line up with TRBD1. CDR3 length: 16 amino acids. V lost 1 base, J lost 0 bases, and 5 bases stayed unmatched. CDR1 is SGHVS and CDR2 is FQNEAQ in the germline V gene. The DNA of the CDR3 is TGTGCCAGCAGCTTAGAAGGCGGACAGGTGAACACTGAAGCTTTCTTT. It yields the protein CASSLEGGQVNTEAFF.

This clonotype was detected ten times or more. The chain joins TRBV7-9 to TRBJ2-2; 8 bases map to TRBD1. Looked up from germline, CDR1 is SEHNR and CDR2 is FQNEAQ (reference sequence). CDR3 length: 15 amino acids. The trim removed 5 bases at V and 0 bases at J, leaving 2 bases unmatched. The CDR3 bases are TGTGCCAGCAGCCGACAGGGGACGAACACCGGGGAGCTGTTTTTT. Translated: CASSRQGTNTGELFF.

This clonotype was counted ten times or more. V and J are TRBV25-1 and TRBJ2-1; weak D call: TRBD2 (6 bases). This CDR3 is 14 amino acids long. Per the germline V gene, CDR1 is MGHDK and CDR2 is SYGVNS. Deletions cut 3 bases from V and 4 bases from J, with 10 bases between. CDR3 protein: CASSERGGYNEQFF. In DNA, the CDR3 is TGTGCCAGCAGTGAGAGGGGAGGTTACAATGAGCAGTTCTTC.

Details on this clonotype: A much larger clone differs by one base, so this may be a read error. The chain employs TRBV20-1 and TRBJ1-6; unclear D gene. In germline, CDR1 is DFQATT, CDR2 SNEGSKA (reference sequence). The CDR3 runs to 13 residues. CDR3 amino acids: CSAISSYKSPLHF. For the CDR3, the DNA is TGCAGTGCTATTAGCTCCTATAAATCACCCCTCCACTTT.

The table lists this clonotype with many counts. V and J are TRBV27 and TRBJ2-7; 7 bases align to TRBD2. The CDR3 is 12 amino acids. V lost 8 bases and J lost 5; bases outside the gene matches: 6. Germline V gene data show CDR1 as MNHEY and CDR2 as SMNVEV (reference sequence). CDR3 region: CASSSAGDEQYF. The DNA of the CDR3 is TGTGCCAGCTCGAGTGCGGGAGACGAGCAGTACTTC.

This clonotype was observed at least ten times. The chain couples TRBV20-1 to TRBJ2-7; the D gene is possibly TRBD2 (7 bases). Germline CDR1 DFQATT, CDR2 SNEGSKA (reference sequence). The length of the CDR3 is 14 residues. Trimming left V 6 bases short and J 4 bases short, with 19 bases between. For the CDR3, the DNA is TGCAGTGCCAGTGACTACAGGGAGGGTTACGAGCAGTACTTC. This gives the protein CSASDYREGYEQYF.

This clonotype was picked up many times. The V and J genes are TRBV4-2 and TRBJ1-6; D possibly corresponds to TRBD1 (6 bases). Germline V gene sequence: CDR1 LGHNA, CDR2 YNFKEQ. This CDR3 is 17 amino acids long. V lost 1 base, J lost 7 bases, and 17 bases lay in between. CDR3 DNA: TGTGCCAGCAGCCAAGTTTCAGGGGCGAGCCAGAATTCACCCCTCCACTTT. This sequence encodes CASSQVSGASQNSPLHF.

The chain joins TRBV19 to TRBJ2-2, with TRBD1 as a possible D gene (8 bases). With 4 bases removed from V and 3 bases from J, the gap between germline ends came to 12 bases. CDR1 is LNHDA and CDR2 is SQIVND in the germline V gene (reference sequence). CDR3 length equals 15 residues. Written as DNA, the CDR3 is TGTGCCAGTAGTAGAACAGGGGGGGACACCGGGGAGCTGTTTTTT. Its protein product is CASSRTGGDTGELFF.

This clonotype was counted ten times or more. The CDR3 spells CSPRVTPYGYTF. CDR3 sequence (DNA): TGCAGCCCAAGGGTCACCCCCTATGGCTACACCTTC. The chain couples TRBV20-1 to TRBJ1-2; D is unresolved. The germline V gene has CDR1 DFQATT and CDR2 SNEGSKA (reference sequence). The CDR3 totals 12 residues.

Comment on this clonotype: Given a much more abundant clone one base away, this may be a read error. This chain joins TRBV29-1 and TRBJ2-7; TRBD2 agrees at 7 bases. The CDR3 consists of 13 residues. The germline V gene encodes CDR1 SQVTM and CDR2 ANQGSEA. The DNA for the CDR3 is TGCAGCGTTGACCCCGGGACTAACTACGAGCAGTCCTTC. Translation gives CSVDPGTNYEQSF.

This clonotype was detected many times. The J gene is TRBJ2-3, the V gene TRBV13, with a weak D call TRBD2 (6 bases). The CDR3 contains 13 residues. The V end was cut by 5 bases, the J end by 6 bases, with 12 bases between. In germline, CDR1 is PRHDT, CDR2 FYEKMQ (reference sequence). CDR3 region: CASSARGWDTQYF. CDR3 bases: TGTGCCAGCAGCGCCCGGGGGTGGGATACGCAGTATTTT.

At least ten counts were recorded for this clonotype. CDR3 DNA sequence: TGTGCCAGCAGTTTATCAGGGAAGGGTGCGGCCAAAAACATTCAGTACTTC. It codes for CASSLSGKGAAKNIQYF. V usage is TRBV28 and J usage is TRBJ2-4, with a possible D match to TRBD1 (5 bases). The CDR3 contains 17 residues. Trimming stripped 1 base from V and 1 base from J, with 14 bases between. In germline, CDR1 is MDHEN, CDR2 SYDVKM.

The chain recombines TRBV5-4 with TRBJ2-3, with D perhaps TRBD2 (6 bases). CDR1 and CDR2 from the germline V gene are SGHNT and YYREEE (reference sequence). Deletions cut 1 base from V and 0 bases from J, with 9 bases between. The CDR3 consists of 15 residues. Written as DNA, the CDR3 is TGTGCCAGCAGCTTGCGGGAGATGAGCACAGATACGCAGTATTTT. Protein: CASSLREMSTDTQYF.

This clonotype was observed many times. The rearrangement links TRBV27 to TRBJ2-3, with 7 positions matching TRBD2. The CDR3 is 15 residues long. V shed 1 base, J shed 5 bases, and the junction held 6 bases outside the gene matches. CDR1 and CDR2 from the germline V gene are MNHEY and SMNVEV (reference sequence). DNA for the CDR3: TGTGCCAGCAGTTTATTAGGACTAGGGGTAGATACGCAGTATTTT. As protein: CASSLLGLGVDTQYF.

This chain connects TRBV18 to TRBJ2-3; 8 bases map to TRBD2. V trimming: 3 bases; J trimming: 3 bases; junction bases outside the gene matches: 8. The length of the CDR3 is 16 residues. Germline CDR1 and CDR2: KGHSH and LQKENI. In DNA, the CDR3 is TGTGCCAGCTCACCGTCGACTAGCGTGATAACAGATACGCAGTATTTT. Amino acids: CASSPSTSVITDTQYF.

This clonotype was seen repeatedly, ten times or more. The CDR3 region has the DNA TGTGCCAGCAGCCAAGAAGGGAGGAACACTGAAGCTTTCTTT. Translated, it gives CASSQEGRNTEAFF. The genes are TRBV3-1 and TRBJ1-1, with D unresolved. V shed 0 bases and J shed 1 base, with 6 bases lying between them. The CDR3 contains 14 residues. Germline assignment: CDR1 LGHDT and CDR2 YNNKEL (reference sequence).

This clonotype was seen ten or more times. The chain links TRBV28 to TRBJ2-7; D is undetermined. Deletions cut 3 bases from V and 6 bases from J, with 9 bases between. The CDR3 sequence is 12 residues long. CDR1 is MDHEN and CDR2 is SYDVKM in the germline V gene. The CDR3 sequence: CASSFHRGEQYF. The CDR3 coding sequence is TGTGCCAGCAGTTTCCACAGAGGCGAGCAGTACTTC.

This clonotype was detected ten times or more. The CDR3 loop is CASSLRTSGRLYNEQFF. As DNA, the CDR3 is TGTGCCAGCAGCCTCAGGACTAGCGGGAGGTTATACAATGAGCAGTTCTTC. J is TRBJ2-1 and V is TRBV7-2; 14 nucleotides line up with TRBD2. Germline V gene data show CDR1 as SGHTA and CDR2 as FQGNSA. The ends lost 5 bases at V and 4 bases at J; junction bases unmatched: 7. The CDR3 runs 17 residues. Filled out from reference TRBV7-2 and TRBJ2-1, the complete variable domain reads GAGVSQSPSNKVTEKGKDVELRCDPISGHTALYWYRQSLGQGLEFLIYFQGNSAPDKSGLPSDRFSAERTGGSVSTLTIQRTQQEDSAVYLCASSLRTSGRLYNEQFFGPGTRLTVL.

This clonotype was seen many times. The V gene is TRBV12-3 or TRBV12-4, the J gene TRBJ2-1; 8 bases line up with TRBD1. The CDR3 consists of 23 residues. Germline trimming cut 3 bases from V and 0 bases from J; bases unmatched to any gene: 25. CDR3 coding DNA: TGTGCCAGCAGTTTCTTCACGCTTCGGGTACAGGGGGGCAACCCATCCTCCTACAATGAGCAGTTCTTC. Amino acid sequence: CASSFFTLRVQGGNPSSYNEQFF.

This clonotype was counted at least ten times. V and J are TRBV19 and TRBJ1-1; no reliable D call. This CDR3 spans 15 amino acids. Germline V gene lookup returns CDR1 LNHDA and CDR2 SQIVND (reference sequence). The V and J ends lost 1 base and 2 bases respectively, with 11 bases between them. This CDR3 reads CASSIGGGSNTEAFF. The DNA of the CDR3 is TGTGCCAGTAGTATAGGCGGAGGCAGTAACACTGAAGCTTTCTTT.

This clonotype was picked up many times. This chain connects TRBV7-6 to TRBJ2-7; TRBD2 agrees at 9 bases. The CDR3 extends over 15 amino acids. Germline values: CDR1 SGHVS, CDR2 FNYEAQ. J was trimmed by 2 bases and V by 5 bases; bases with no gene match: 7. CDR3 DNA: TGTGCCAGCAGCCCCAGCGGGAGGACAACCTACGAGCAGTACTTC. It encodes CASSPSGRTTYEQYF.

This clonotype was recorded many times. The V call is TRBV12-3 or TRBV12-4, the J call TRBJ1-2; the D is unclear. V was pared by 3 bases and J by 4 bases, with 9 bases between. There are 13 residues in the CDR3. This CDR3 is CASSFVGGYGYTF. CDR3 nucleotides: TGTGCCAGCAGTTTTGTCGGAGGCTATGGCTACACCTTC.

Comment on this clonotype: One base away lies a much larger clone, so this may be a sequencing read error. The genes are TRBV9 and TRBJ2-1, with 11 bases that match TRBD2. The CDR3 contains 15 residues. Looked up from germline, CDR1 is SGDLS and CDR2 is YYNGEE. Trimming took 5 bases from V and 3 from J; bases not matched to a gene: 4. In nucleotides, the CDR3 is TGTGCCAGCAGAGGGACTAGCGGCTTCTACAATGAGCAGTTCTTC. Translated, it gives CASRGTSGFYNEQFF.